The sequence of this TCR beta chain was determined in a study of CD8+CD57+ T cells in acquired aplastic anemia. By flow cytometry, patients selected for sequencing had shown an expansion of CD8+CD57+ cells. This clonotype was seen a few times. The germline V gene has CDR1 KGHDR and CDR2 SFDVKD. The CDR3 length is 15 residues. V lost 11 bases and J 2 bases, leaving 18 bases between the germline ends. The template used for profiling TCR beta VDJ and CDR3 was genomic DNA. TCRdb ran MiXCR on the reads and lists one entry per CDR3 protein. The profile shows 450,000 to 600,000 distinct CDR3 sequences, about a third of them singletons.

The sequence came from a human donor with aplastic anemia. The sequenced material came from sorted CD4+, CD8+, or CD8+CD57+ T cells (not recorded which) from PBMCs. The rearrangement joins TRBV24-1 to TRBJ1-3; a possible D gene is TRBD1 (5 bases). CDR3: CASNRRRGAGNTIYF. CDR3 coding DNA: TGTGCCAGCAATCGTAGGAGGGGTGCTGGAAACACCATATATTTT.